The 29 T cell receptor beta chains given below trace back to one sample, sequenced in a study of T cell responses to AZD1222 COVID-19 vaccine. Generated by immunoSEQ multiplex PCR, the TCRdb table keeps only in-frame clones and is missing some. The sample contains 140,000 to 150,000 clones, roughly nine tenths of which appear only once. Sequences were derived from peripheral blood, sampled on day 0 of AZD1222 vaccination. The receptors originated from an adult in good health.

The J gene is TRBJ1-2, the V gene TRBV18, with D uncertain. This CDR3 is built from 13 residues. Looked up from germline, CDR1 is KGHSH and CDR2 is LQKENI. The V end was cut by 2 bases, the J end by 6 bases, with 10 bases between. The CDR3 loop is CASSPNGLDGYTF. The CDR3 region has the DNA TGTGCCAGCTCACCAAATGGGCTGGATGGCTACACCTTC. The full variable domain, its missing parts supplied by reference TRBV18 and TRBJ1-2, is NAGVMQNPRHLVRRRGQEARLRCSPMKGHSHVYWYRQLPEEGLKFMVYLQKENIIDESGMPKERFSAEFPKEGPSILRIQQVVRGDSAAYFCASSPNGLDGYTFGSGTRLTVV.

J is TRBJ2-3 and V is TRBV2; D unclear. Trimming took off 4 bases at V and 2 bases at J, with 10 bases between the two ends. The germline V gene has CDR1 SNHLY and CDR2 FYNNEI. This CDR3 contains 14 residues. CDR3 sequence: CASSVAGPTDTQYF. The CDR3 coding sequence is TGTGCCAGCAGTGTAGCTGGACCCACAGATACGCAGTATTTT.

J is TRBJ1-2 and V is TRBV5-6, with a weak D call TRBD1 (5 bases). The CDR3 has 12 residues. Looked up from germline, CDR1 is SGHDT and CDR2 is YYEEEE. Trimming pared 1 base from V and 9 bases from J, leaving 10 bases between. The chain's CDR3 is CASSLQGSRYTF. DNA for the CDR3: TGTGCCAGCAGCTTGCAGGGATCGCGCTACACCTTC.

This rearrangement joins TRBV7-2 to TRBJ2-6; D ambiguous. Trimming removed 1 base from V and 5 bases from J, with 18 bases in between. CDR1 SGHTA and CDR2 FQGNSA come from the germline V gene. CDR3 size: 18 residues. This CDR3 reads CASSLVSSVRVWANVLTF. CDR3 DNA: TGTGCCAGCAGCTTAGTTTCGTCCGTAAGGGTGTGGGCCAACGTCCTGACTTTC.

The V gene is TRBV7-2, the J gene TRBJ2-1; D gene ambiguous. Trimming removed 2 bases from V and 10 bases from J, with 9 bases in between. CDR1 is SGHTA, CDR2 FQGNSA, per germline. The CDR3 is 12 amino acids. The CDR3 sequence is CASSLSVREQFF. CDR3 coding DNA: TGTGCCAGCAGCTTATCCGTGCGAGAGCAGTTCTTC. The whole variable domain, filled in from reference TRBV7-2 and TRBJ2-1, reads GAGVSQSPSNKVTEKGKDVELRCDPISGHTALYWYRQSLGQGLEFLIYFQGNSAPDKSGLPSDRFSAERTGGSVSTLTIQRTQQEDSAVYLCASSLSVREQFFGPGTRLTVL.

The chain combines TRBV28 with TRBJ1-3; TRBD1 agrees at 7 bases. V shed 4 bases and J 6 bases; nucleotides not matched to a gene: 12. From germline, CDR1 is MDHEN and CDR2 SYDVKM. The CDR3 contains 16 residues. Here the CDR3 reads CASSSLGQWKENTIYF. The DNA of the CDR3 is TGTGCCAGCAGTTCTCTGGGACAGTGGAAAGAAAACACCATATATTTT. Supplemented by reference TRBV28 and TRBJ1-3, the full variable domain reads DVKVTQSSRYLVKRTGEKVFLECVQDMDHENMFWYRQDPGLGLRLIYFSYDVKMKEKGDIPEGYSVSREKKERFSLILESASTNQTSMYLCASSSLGQWKENTIYFGEGSWLTVV.

V and J are TRBV19 and TRBJ1-5, with 11 bases that match TRBD1. The CDR3 loop spans 15 amino acids. The germline V gene has CDR1 LNHDA and CDR2 SQIVND (reference sequence). The V segment lost 4 bases and the J segment 7 bases; nucleotides outside the gene matches: 6. CDR3 loop: CASSRDRGEKQPQHF. CDR3 DNA: TGTGCCAGTAGTAGGGACAGGGGGGAAAAACAGCCCCAGCATTTT. Variable domain in full (rest from reference TRBV19 and TRBJ1-5): DGGITQSPKYLFRKEGQNVTLSCEQNLNHDAMYWYRQDPGQGLRLIYYSQIVNDFQKGDIAEGYSVSREKKESFPLTVTSAQKNPTAFYLCASSRDRGEKQPQHFGDGTRLSIL.

The J gene is TRBJ2-3, the V gene TRBV6-6; tentatively, D is TRBD2 (7 bases). Germline V gene lookup returns CDR1 MNHNY and CDR2 SVGAGI (reference sequence). V gave up 6 bases and J gave up 2 bases, with 12 bases separating them. The CDR3 has 14 amino acids. The CDR3 DNA sequence: TGTGCCAGCAGAAAAGGGGGGGCCACAGATACGCAGTATTTT. It is translated as CASRKGGATDTQYF.

In this sample, this clone turned up once. The J gene is TRBJ2-5, the V gene TRBV30; 14 nucleotides agree with TRBD2. Trimming removed 4 bases from V and 6 bases from J; junction bases left unmatched: 7. Germline values: CDR1 GTSNPN, CDR2 SVGIG (reference sequence). This CDR3 is 15 amino acids long. DNA of the CDR3: TGTGCCTGGAATAGAGGGACTAGCGGGGGAAAGACCCAGTACTTC. Encoded protein: CAWNRGTSGGKTQYF.

V is TRBV4-1 and J is TRBJ2-7; D unclear. V lost 0 bases, J lost 4 bases, and 10 bases lay in between. CDR1 is MGHRA and CDR2 is YSYEKL in the germline V gene. This CDR3 spans 14 amino acids. The CDR3 reads CASSQDGLPYEQYF. The CDR3 coding sequence is TGCGCCAGCAGCCAAGATGGCCTACCTTACGAGCAGTACTTC.

V and J are TRBV6-5 and TRBJ2-5; possibly TRBD2 for D (5 bases). CDR1 is MNHEY, CDR2 SVGAGI, per germline. CDR3 length: 15 residues. V shed 5 bases and J shed 5 bases, with 18 bases lying between them. The CDR3 coding sequence is TGTGCCAGCAGTCCTCCGACGGGGTATCGGGAGACCCAGTACTTC. Translated, it gives CASSPPTGYRETQYF.

V is TRBV12-3 or TRBV12-4 and J is TRBJ1-2; maybe TRBD1 (6 bases). The CDR3 is 13 residues long. V lost 10 bases and J lost 3, with 15 bases in between. In DNA, the CDR3 is TGTGCCATCCAGGGAGGGGGGTACTATGGCTACACCTTC. It translates to CAIQGGGYYGYTF.

V gene TRBV18 combines with J gene TRBJ2-5, with 7 bases lining up with TRBD2. CDR1 and CDR2 (germline): KGHSH, LQKENI. This CDR3 is 16 amino acids long. V was clipped by 2 bases and J by 1 base; unmatched bases: 7. The CDR3, as DNA: TGTGCCAGCTCACCAAAGCGACTAGCCCTCCAAGAGACCCAGTACTTC. Translating gives CASSPKRLALQETQYF.

The rearrangement links TRBV7-2 to TRBJ2-5; D gene unclear. CDR1 is SGHTA, CDR2 FQGNSA, per germline. The CDR3 is 16 residues long. Between the trimmed V and J ends, which lost 1 base and 5 bases, there was a span of 17 bases. The CDR3 loop is CASSLGYDTLRETQYF. CDR3 coding DNA: TGTGCCAGCAGCTTAGGGTACGACACCCTTCGGGAGACCCAGTACTTC.

The chain employs TRBV27 and TRBJ1-3, with a weak D call TRBD1 (5 bases). V shed 5 bases and J shed 6 bases, with 14 bases lying between them. Germline lookup yields CDR1 MNHEY and CDR2 SMNVEV (reference sequence). CDR3 size: 14 residues. CDR3 in amino acids: CASSPAGAKNTIYF. The CDR3 nucleotides read TGTGCCAGCAGTCCCGCCGGGGCTAAAAACACCATATATTTT.

This sequence joins TRBV3-1 (or the pseudogene TRBV3-2) and TRBJ1-1; D perhaps matches TRBD1 (5 bases). Trimming removed 3 bases at V and 0 bases at J, with 11 bases between. Germline values: CDR1 LGHDT, CDR2 YNNKEL (reference sequence). The length of the CDR3 is 15 residues. CDR3 region: CASSHPGGLNTEAFF. The CDR3 DNA is TGTGCCAGCAGCCACCCGGGGGGACTGAACACTGAAGCTTTCTTT.

The chain uses TRBV15 and TRBJ1-1, with D unresolved. CDR3 size: 13 residues. V lost 1 base to trimming and J lost 2 bases, with 5 bases between them. Germline values: CDR1 LNHNV, CDR2 YYDKDF (reference sequence). As DNA, the CDR3 is TGTGCCACCAGCAGAGTAGATAACACTGAAGCTTTCTTT. Protein sequence: CATSRVDNTEAFF.

This clone appeared a single time. The gene calls are TRBV5-4 and TRBJ1-1; unclear D gene. V dropped 0 bases and J dropped 8 bases, with 8 bases sitting between them. Germline V gene lookup returns CDR1 SGHNT and CDR2 YYREEE (reference sequence). The CDR3 has 12 residues. The CDR3 DNA is TGTGCCAGCAGCTTGGCCGATGGGGAAGCTTTCTTT. It specifies CASSLADGEAFF.

The chain has TRBV3-1 (or the pseudogene TRBV3-2) and TRBJ1-6, with TRBD1 identical over 10 bases. The junction had 6 bases not matched to a gene; V was cut back by 4 bases and J by 9 bases. CDR1 and CDR2 (germline): LGHDT, YNNKEL (reference sequence). The CDR3 consists of 15 residues. The CDR3 loop is CASSPAGDRGSPLHF. The CDR3 coding sequence is TGTGCCAGCAGCCCGGCGGGGGACAGGGGTTCACCCCTCCACTTT.

The V call is TRBV21-1, the J call TRBJ2-5; TRBD1 was called by the table and not checked on the DNA. TRBV21-1 is marked as a pseudogene. This CDR3 is 16 amino acids long. In nucleotides, the CDR3 is TGTGCCAGCAGCAAAGATATGAGACAGACACAAGAGACCCAGTACTTC. It codes for CASSKDMRQTQETQYF.

The rearrangement joins TRBV6-1 to TRBJ2-3; D perhaps matches TRBD1 (6 bases). The CDR3 spans 16 residues. V lost 1 base to trimming and J lost 8 bases, with 19 bases between them. The germline V gene encodes CDR1 MNHNS and CDR2 SASEGT. For the CDR3, the DNA is TGTGCCAGCAGTGAAGGATATCAGGGGCTAGGCGGTACGCAGTATTTT. This encodes CASSEGYQGLGGTQYF.

The chain recombines TRBV5-4 with TRBJ1-4; D is perhaps TRBD1 (5 bases). Germline-derived CDR1 and CDR2 are SGHNT and YYREEE (reference sequence). V was cut by 4 bases and J by 8 bases, with 24 bases left in between. This CDR3 region has 17 residues. In DNA form, the CDR3 reads TGTGCCAGCAGCCCATCCGGGACGGAAGCCCGTTCGGAAAAACTGTTTTTT. Translated: CASSPSGTEARSEKLFF.

This chain joins TRBV30 and TRBJ1-5, with D possibly matching TRBD1 (6 bases). Trimming stripped 0 bases from V and 4 bases from J, with 10 bases between. This CDR3 comprises 14 residues. Germline CDR1 GTSNPN, CDR2 SVGIG (reference sequence). The CDR3 nucleotides are TGTGCCTGGAGTGTACAGGGAACAAATCAGCCCCAGCATTTT. Its protein product is CAWSVQGTNQPQHF.

The rearrangement links TRBV3-1 (or the pseudogene TRBV3-2) to TRBJ2-5; no clear D. Germline CDR1 is LGHDT and CDR2 is YNNKEL (reference sequence). Trimming stripped 0 bases from V and 3 bases from J, with 8 bases between. The CDR3 runs 14 residues. The CDR3 region is CASSQDFDKETQYF. The DNA of the CDR3 is TGTGCCAGCAGCCAAGATTTCGACAAAGAGACCCAGTACTTC.

V gene TRBV7-2 combines with J gene TRBJ1-4; D possibly corresponds to TRBD1 (5 bases). CDR3 length: 15 amino acids. Germline V gene sequence: CDR1 SGHTA, CDR2 FQGNSA. Trimming removed 4 bases from V and 7 bases from J, with 16 bases in between. CDR3 amino acids: CASSSQLGQGEKLFF. Written as DNA, the CDR3 is TGTGCCAGCAGCTCCCAGTTAGGGCAGGGTGAAAAACTGTTTTTT.

This chain joins TRBV6-5 and TRBJ1-4, with 8 bases lining up with TRBD1. Germline trimming cut 4 bases from V and 8 bases from J; bases unmatched to any gene: 9. There are 15 residues in the CDR3. Germline V gene sequence: CDR1 MNHEY, CDR2 SVGAGI. The CDR3 DNA follows: TGTGCCAGCAGTTTTGCCCGGGACAGGCCCGAAAAACTGTTTTTT. This gives the protein CASSFARDRPEKLFF.

The genes are TRBV14 and TRBJ1-2; D unresolved. Trimming took 3 bases from V and 7 from J, leaving 18 bases between them. CDR3 length: 15 residues. The germline gives CDR1 SGHDN, CDR2 FVKESK. CDR3 loop: CASSQSSGPVGGYTF. CDR3 bases: TGTGCCAGCAGCCAGTCTTCTGGGCCGGTGGGTGGCTACACCTTC.

A single count supports this clone. The chain links TRBV27 to TRBJ1-1; 7 nucleotides match TRBD1. The V segment lost 5 bases and the J segment 1 base; nucleotides outside the gene matches: 4. The CDR3 runs to 14 residues. Germline V gene lookup returns CDR1 MNHEY and CDR2 SMNVEV (reference sequence). The CDR3 region is CASSPWTGNTEAFF. Here the CDR3 DNA reads TGTGCCAGCAGTCCATGGACAGGGAACACTGAAGCTTTCTTT.

The rearrangement joins TRBV5-1 to TRBJ1-1; maybe TRBD1 (5 bases). CDR3 size: 15 residues. V was trimmed by 4 bases and J by 4 bases, leaving 17 bases between them. Germline V gene sequence: CDR1 SGHRS, CDR2 YFSETQ. CDR3 loop: CASSLSPTGGTEAFF. In nucleotides, the CDR3 is TGCGCCAGCAGCCTTAGCCCGACCGGGGGCACTGAAGCTTTCTTT.